A selection of T cell receptor beta chains follows, all from one sample in a study of blood T cell repertoires in COVID-19. The method was immunoSEQ multiplex PCR; TCRdb's version includes in-frame clones alone and lacks a portion of them. This table has hundreds of thousands of clones, about 91% appearing once. Specimen: peripheral blood. These receptors came from a woman in her 30s with COVID-19, enrolled during active disease. CDR3s include the opening cysteine and the closing phenylalanine or tryptophan. A D gene is named only where the DNA matches it firmly. Where a row states a size, it is once, few, many or the class of an expanded clone; other rows omit it.

>TRBV4-3|TRBJ2-6|NA|TRBD1
CASGTGGIAGANVLTF
TGCGCCAGCGGAACAGGGGGCATCGCTGGGGCCAACGTCCTGACTTTC
>TRBV3-1/TRBV3-2|TRBJ2-2|NA|TRBD2
CASSQESAGGTGELFF
TGTGCCAGCAGCCAAGAATCTGCGGGAGGGACCGGGGAGCTGTTTTTT
>TRBV18|TRBJ1-2|NA|TRBD1
CASSPPETGGRGGYTF
TGTGCCAGCTCACCACCCGAGACAGGGGGCAGGGGTGGCTACACCTTC
>TRBV7-8|TRBJ2-5|NA|TRBD2
CASSSPTSGGAETQYF
TGTGCCAGCAGCTCGCCCACTAGCGGGGGTGCGGAGACCCAGTACTTC
>TRBV27|TRBJ1-1|once|TRBD1
CASSPFGQGNTEAFF
TGTGCCAGCAGTCCATTCGGACAGGGGAACACTGAAGCTTTCTTT
>TRBV24-1|TRBJ1-2|NA|NA
CATSDWTGGSHGYTF
TGTGCCACCAGTGATTGGACGGGGGGCAGCCATGGCTACACCTTC
>TRBV5-5|TRBJ1-5|once|TRBD1
CASSSGTGGSQPQHF
TGTGCCAGCAGCTCCGGGACAGGGGGCTCTCAGCCCCAGCATTTT
>TRBV5-1|TRBJ1-5|NA|NA
CASSLTGLQPQHF
TGCGCCAGCAGCTTGACGGGACTTCAGCCCCAGCATTTT
>TRBV7-9|TRBJ1-4|NA|NA
CASSLDSYPEDEKLFF
TGTGCCAGCAGCTTGGATAGTTACCCCGAGGATGAAAAACTGTTTTTT
>TRBV7-2|TRBJ1-1|NA|TRBD1
CASSPPTGQGMNTEAFF
TGTGCCAGCAGCCCCCCAACGGGACAGGGAATGAACACTGAAGCTTTCTTT
>TRBV4-1|TRBJ2-7|NA|TRBD1
CASSPRQGAREQYF
TGCGCCAGCAGCCCGCGACAGGGGGCGAGGGAGCAGTACTTC
>TRBV6-5|TRBJ1-5|NA|NA
CASSYPNRVGQPQHF
TGTGCCAGCAGTTACCCTAACAGGGTTGGTCAGCCCCAGCATTTT
>TRBV5-4|TRBJ2-5|once|TRBD2
CASSWGPSGGRGETQYF
TGTGCCAGCAGCTGGGGACCTAGCGGGGGCAGGGGGGAGACCCAGTACTTC
>TRBV9|TRBJ2-1|NA|TRBD1
CASSGQGGIDEQFF
TGTGCCAGCAGCGGACAGGGGGGGATAGATGAGCAGTTCTTC
>TRBV2|TRBJ1-1|NA|NA
CASRKTANTEAFF
TGTGCCAGCAGGAAAACAGCGAACACTGAAGCTTTCTTT
>TRBV18|TRBJ2-2|NA|TRBD2
CASSRASGRTTGELFF
TGTGCCAGCTCACGAGCTAGCGGGAGGACTACCGGGGAGCTGTTTTTT
>TRBV3-1/TRBV3-2|TRBJ1-2|once|NA
CASSRQAPRSLVTNYGYTF
TGTGCCAGCAGCCGACAGGCACCCCGGTCCCTAGTTACCAACTATGGCTACACCTTC
>TRBV9|TRBJ2-4|NA|NA
CASNQGQGVDIQYF
TGTGCCAGCAACCAAGGCCAGGGCGTGGACATTCAGTACTTC
>TRBV3-1/TRBV3-2|TRBJ1-2|NA|TRBD1
CASSQRTGHSGGYTF
TGTGCCAGCAGCCAACGGACAGGGCATTCCGGAGGCTACACCTTC
>TRBV6-5|TRBJ1-5|NA|NA
CASSYRRGGWPQHF
TGTGCCAGCAGTTACCGTCGGGGGGGGTGGCCCCAGCATTTT
>TRBV28|TRBJ2-7|once|NA
CPKGAYVFEQYF
TGCCCCAAAGGGGCATATGTTTTCGAGCAGTACTTC
>TRBV6-2/TRBV6-3|TRBJ2-3|few|NA
CASSGTVDTQYF
TGTGCCAGCAGTGGTACAGTAGATACGCAGTATTTT
>TRBV20-1|TRBJ1-4|NA|TRBD1
CSASLTGPTSTNEKLFF
TGCAGTGCTAGTCTGACAGGGCCCACCTCAACTAATGAAAAACTGTTTTTT
>TRBV19|TRBJ2-7|NA|TRBD1
CASSPTQGGGEQYF
TGTGCCAGTAGTCCGACACAGGGGGGCGGCGAGCAGTACTTC
>TRBV27|TRBJ2-1|NA|TRBD1
CASSPWTGDNEQFF
TGTGCCAGCAGTCCATGGACAGGGGACAATGAGCAGTTCTTC
>TRBV3-1/TRBV3-2|TRBJ1-2|NA|NA
CASSQEGGGGYTF
TGTGCCAGCAGCCAAGAGGGCGGAGGCGGCTACACCTTC
>TRBV28|TRBJ1-4|once|TRBD1
CASSSYPLQWDSNEKLFF
TGTGCCAGCAGTAGTTACCCCCTCCAGTGGGACAGTAATGAAAAACTGTTTTTT
>TRBV15|TRBJ2-1|NA|TRBD2
CATSRAAGEVTVNEQFF
TGTGCCACCAGCAGAGCTGCGGGGGAGGTTACCGTCAATGAGCAGTTCTTC
>TRBV5-1|TRBJ2-5|NA|NA
CASSLVNSQETQYF
TGCGCCAGCAGCTTGGTGAATAGCCAAGAGACCCAGTACTTC
>TRBV30|TRBJ1-6|NA|NA
CAWSVEGWNSPLHF
TGTGCCTGGAGTGTGGAGGGTTGGAATTCACCCCTCCACTTT
>TRBV29-1|TRBJ2-3|NA|TRBD2
CSVVGRARTDTQYF
TGCAGCGTTGTCGGGAGGGCCCGCACAGATACGCAGTATTTT
>TRBV3-1/TRBV3-2|TRBJ1-2|NA|TRBD1
CASSQRDRENGYTF
TGTGCCAGCAGCCAAAGAGACAGGGAAAATGGCTACACCTTC
>TRBV5-6|TRBJ2-5|NA|NA
CASSLRGVETQYF
TGTGCCAGCAGCTTGAGAGGTGTAGAGACCCAGTACTTC
>TRBV7-2|TRBJ2-1|NA|NA
CASSYTGFSSYNEQFF
TGTGCCAGCAGCTACACAGGGTTTAGCTCCTACAATGAGCAGTTCTTC
>TRBV7-9|TRBJ2-5|NA|NA
CASSPRDTEETQYF
TGTGCCAGCAGCCCCCGGGACACAGAAGAGACCCAGTACTTC
>TRBV28|TRBJ1-2|NA|NA
CASTLTRELGGYTF
TGTGCCAGCACTCTAACGAGGGAACTTGGTGGCTACACCTTC
>TRBV6-2/TRBV6-3|TRBJ1-1|NA|NA
CASSSLLNTEAFF
TGTGCCAGCAGTTCCTTATTGAACACTGAAGCTTTCTTT
>TRBV18|TRBJ2-6|NA|NA
CASSPLTSGANVLTF
TGTGCCAGCTCACCACTTACTTCCGGGGCCAACGTCCTGACTTTC
>TRBV7-9|TRBJ2-3|NA|TRBD1
CASSPGQGRLDTQYF
TGTGCCAGCAGCCCGGGACAGGGGAGGTTGGATACGCAGTATTTT
>TRBV4-1|TRBJ2-3|NA|TRBD2
CASSPSGVTDTQYF
TGCGCCAGCAGCCCTAGCGGGGTCACAGATACGCAGTATTTT
>TRBV6-1|TRBJ2-1|NA|NA
CASSESTAGQFF
TGTGCCAGCAGTGAATCGACAGCTGGGCAGTTCTTC
>TRBV5-1|TRBJ2-1|NA|NA
CASSLDVGAHNEQFF
TGCGCCAGCAGCTTGGACGTGGGGGCCCACAATGAGCAGTTCTTC
>TRBV5-1|TRBJ1-3|many|TRBD1
CASSLRQGAIGNTIYF
TGCGCCAGCAGCCTCCGACAGGGGGCGATCGGAAACACCATATATTTT
>TRBV6-2/TRBV6-3|TRBJ2-3|NA|NA
CASSSVLASGGYF
TGTGCCAGCAGTTCCGTCTTAGCCTCCGGTGGGTATTTT
>TRBV6-2/TRBV6-3|TRBJ2-5|NA|TRBD2
CASSYSRVAGARETQYF
TGTGCCAGCAGTTACTCGAGGGTAGCGGGGGCCAGGGAGACCCAGTACTTC
>TRBV15|TRBJ2-3|NA|NA
CATSSRAQGDTQYF
TGTGCCACCAGCAGCCGGGCACAGGGCGATACGCAGTATTTT
>TRBV12-5|TRBJ1-1|NA|NA
CASGPGVNTEAFF
TGTGCTAGTGGCCCCGGGGTGAACACTGAAGCTTTCTTT
>TRBV4-3|TRBJ2-3|NA|NA
CASRGHGTDTQYF
TGCGCCAGCAGGGGGCACGGCACAGATACGCAGTATTTT
>TRBV7-9|TRBJ1-6|NA|NA
CASSPGGTGSTSPLHF
TGTGCCAGCAGCCCTGGCGGAACAGGGTCGACTTCACCCCTCCACTTT
>TRBV2|TRBJ2-7|once|NA
CASRGGPSEQYF
TGTGCCAGCAGGGGAGGTCCTTCCGAGCAGTACTTC
>TRBV24-1|TRBJ1-1|NA|NA
CATSDTGSPNTEAFF
TGTGCCACCAGTGACACTGGTTCTCCGAACACTGAAGCTTTCTTT
>TRBV13|TRBJ1-6|once|TRBD1
CASKQGTNNSPLHF
TGTGCCAGTAAACAGGGGACCAATAATTCACCCCTCCACTTT
>TRBV29-1|TRBJ1-1|NA|NA
CSVARELNTEAFF
TGCAGCGTTGCGAGGGAACTGAACACTGAAGCTTTCTTT
>TRBV3-1/TRBV3-2|TRBJ2-2|once|TRBD2
CASSQYSGVTGELFF
TGTGCCAGCAGCCAATATAGCGGGGTCACCGGGGAGCTGTTTTTT
>TRBV24-1|TRBJ2-1|NA|NA
CATSDSNRKSSYNEQFF
TGTGCCACCAGTGACTCTAACAGGAAGAGCTCCTACAATGAGCAGTTCTTC
>TRBV5-1|TRBJ2-2|NA|TRBD2
CASSFNLREGHRLSGELFF
TGCGCCAGCAGCTTTAACCTGCGGGAGGGACACAGATTATCAGGGGAGCTGTTTTTT
>TRBV19|TRBJ1-3|NA|NA
CASSITPVKRSGNTIYF
TGTGCCAGTAGTATTACTCCGGTGAAACGCTCTGGAAACACCATATATTTT
>TRBV19|TRBJ1-4|NA|TRBD1
CASSRDRGHEKLFF
TGTGCCAGTAGCCGGGACAGGGGGCATGAAAAACTGTTTTTT
>TRBV19|TRBJ1-1|NA|NA
CASSTGHRGTEAFF
TGTGCCAGTAGTACAGGACACCGAGGAACTGAAGCTTTCTTT
>TRBV7-2|TRBJ1-6|NA|NA
CATQDRSNSPLHF
TGTGCCACCCAAGACAGATCTAATTCACCCCTCCACTTT